The next 14 T cell receptor beta chains were all read from a single sample in a study of T cells in Graves' hyperthyroidism and ophthalmopathy. TCR beta CDR3 region amplification was performed from RNA transcripts. First-round RT-PCR with HTBI primers amplified the TCR CDR3 region. One entry per CDR3 protein, called by TCRdb with MiXCR from the multiplex PCR reads. The data contain around 580,000 distinct CDR3 sequences, about 45% of them seen just once; the ten biggest clones take up about 8.3%. Sequencing was done on a sample of peripheral blood or thyroid tissue (not recorded which). These receptors were collected from a woman aged 18-30 years with Graves' hyperthyroidism.

This clonotype showed up many times. The chain couples TRBV20-1 to TRBJ1-6; a possible D gene is TRBD1 (5 bases). V lost 6 bases, J lost 0 bases, and 12 bases lay in between. This CDR3 contains 15 residues. Germline V gives CDR1 DFQATT, CDR2 SNEGSKA (reference sequence). The chain's CDR3 is CSARQRGSYNSPLHF. CDR3 coding DNA: TGCAGTGCCCGACAGCGCGGCTCCTATAATTCACCCCTCCACTTT.

The chain combines TRBV19 with TRBJ2-5; D unresolved. CDR1 is LNHDA and CDR2 is SQIVND in the germline V gene (reference sequence). The CDR3 has 16 amino acids. The V gene lost 3 bases and the J gene lost 1 base, with 15 bases spanning the gap. CDR3 coding DNA: TGTGCCAGTAGTATTTACGGTACGCCGTCCCAAGAGACCCAGTACTTC. Encoded protein: CASSIYGTPSQETQYF. Combining the CDR3 with reference TRBV19 and TRBJ2-5 gives the whole variable domain DGGITQSPKYLFRKEGQNVTLSCEQNLNHDAMYWYRQDPGQGLRLIYYSQIVNDFQKGDIAEGYSVSREKKESFPLTVTSAQKNPTAFYLCASSIYGTPSQETQYFGPGTRLLVL.

A word on this clonotype: One base away lies a much larger clone, so this may be a sequencing read error. This sequence joins TRBV5-1 and TRBJ2-2; tentative D call: TRBD2 (5 bases). Germline V CDR1 and CDR2: SGHRS, YFSETQ. The CDR3 contains 15 residues. CDR3 sequence reads: CASSLYTMGTGELVF. Written as DNA, the CDR3 is TGCGCCAGCAGCTTGTATACCATGGGTACCGGGGAGCTGGTTTTT.

This clonotype was recorded many times. The rearrangement links TRBV11-2 to TRBJ2-6; TRBD1 is a possible D gene (6 bases). The ends were cut back, 5 bases at V and 2 bases at J, with 10 bases in the middle. The CDR3 loop spans 15 amino acids. CDR1 is SGHAT and CDR2 is FQNNGV in the germline V gene. CDR3 coding DNA: TGTGCCAGCAGCCAGACAGGAACTGGGGCCAACGTCCTGACTTTC. This sequence encodes CASSQTGTGANVLTF.

In its sample, this clonotype was seen a few times. V is TRBV6-6 and J is TRBJ2-2; maybe TRBD2 (6 bases). CDR3 length: 18 residues. Trimming left V 3 bases short and J 0 bases short, with 17 bases between. The germline V gene has CDR1 MNHNY and CDR2 SVGAGI (reference sequence). The CDR3 coding sequence is TGTGCCAGCAGTTATCTGCTGGGCGGGGACGCGAACACCGGGGAGCTGTTTTTT. Protein product: CASSYLLGGDANTGELFF.

Many counts were recorded for this clonotype. This chain links TRBV5-7 with TRBJ2-7; TRBD2 matches 10 bases. TRBV5-7 is marked as an open reading frame, function uncertain. The CDR3 totals 15 residues. V shed 4 bases and J 4 bases; nucleotides not matched to a gene: 8. CDR3 sequence: CASSPRGAGGYEQYF. In nucleotides, the CDR3 is TGTGCCAGCAGCCCGCGGGGAGCGGGAGGGTACGAGCAGTACTTC.

This chain uses TRBV7-2 with TRBJ2-7, with TRBD2 matching 16 bases. Germline values: CDR1 SGHTA, CDR2 FQGNSA. The CDR3 has 18 residues. The junction had 11 bases not matched to a gene; V was cut back by 4 bases and J by 5 bases. CDR3 in amino acids: CASSSKTGGLAGGNEQYF. The CDR3 DNA sequence: TGTGCCAGCAGCTCAAAGACAGGGGGACTAGCGGGAGGGAACGAGCAGTACTTC.

The chain employs TRBV20-1 and TRBJ2-7, with 7 nucleotides matching TRBD1. CDR3 length: 12 amino acids. The germline CDR1 and CDR2 sequences are DFQATT and SNEGSKA (reference sequence). Here the CDR3 DNA reads TGCAGCTCCCGGGACAGTGCCTACGAGCAGTACTTC. Protein product: CSSRDSAYEQYF.

This chain uses TRBV19 with TRBJ2-7; 8 nucleotides match TRBD1. This CDR3 has 17 residues. V shed 5 bases and J 3 bases; nucleotides not matched to a gene: 15. Looked up from germline, CDR1 is LNHDA and CDR2 is SQIVND (reference sequence). CDR3 nucleotide sequence: TGTGCCAGTAGTGCATATTCCACCGGGACAGGAGTCTACGAGCAGTACTTC. Translating gives CASSAYSTGTGVYEQYF.

This clonotype appeared a few times. The J gene is TRBJ2-7, the V gene TRBV20-1; D tentatively fits TRBD1 or TRBD2 (5 bases each). Trimming took 7 bases from V and 4 from J, leaving 11 bases between them. The CDR3 covers 11 residues. Germline V CDR1 and CDR2: DFQATT, SNEGSKA (reference sequence). This CDR3 is CSGSGGYEQYF. Here the CDR3 DNA reads TGCAGTGGAAGTGGGGGATACGAGCAGTACTTC.

V usage is TRBV25-1 and J usage is TRBJ2-7; D is unresolved. Germline assignment: CDR1 MGHDK and CDR2 SYGVNS. The CDR3 totals 14 residues. V was trimmed by 5 bases and J by 0 bases, leaving 11 bases between them. The CDR3 bases are TGTGCCAGCAGTTACCCCAGAATCTCCTACGAGCAGTACTTC. Residues: CASSYPRISYEQYF.

The V and J genes are TRBV24-1 and TRBJ2-2; 9 nucleotides align to TRBD1. Germline CDR1 and CDR2: KGHDR and SFDVKD. Trimming at V came to 1 base and at J to 6 bases, leaving 5 bases not matched to a gene. The CDR3 runs 16 residues. The CDR3 protein is CATSDFGTGSSGELFF. The CDR3 coding sequence is TGTGCCACCAGTGATTTTGGGACAGGGTCATCCGGGGAGCTGTTTTTT.

This clonotype appeared many times. V and J are TRBV2 and TRBJ2-6, with TRBD2 matching 7 bases. The germline V gene encodes CDR1 SNHLY and CDR2 FYNNEI. J was trimmed by 3 bases and V by 4 bases; bases with no gene match: 6. This CDR3 region has 16 residues. CDR3 sequence (DNA): TGTGCCAGCAGTGCTTGGGGGGGTAGTGGGGCCAACGTCCTGACTTTC. It translates to CASSAWGGSGANVLTF.

This clonotype came up many times. V gene TRBV7-2 combines with J gene TRBJ2-7; 8 bases are shared with TRBD2. J lost 4 bases, V lost 2 bases, and 7 bases had no gene match. CDR1 SGHTA and CDR2 FQGNSA come from the germline V gene. The CDR3 consists of 15 residues. In DNA, the CDR3 is TGTGCCAGCAGCTTACAGAGCGGGAGTCGGTACGAGCAGTACTTC. Its translation is CASSLQSGSRYEQYF.